The 20 T cell receptor beta chains presented below share a single source sample, sequenced in a study of T cell responses to AZD1222 COVID-19 vaccine. Some clones are missing from TCRdb's copy, which holds only in-frame ones; the method was immunoSEQ multiplex PCR. Counted here are more than 85,000 clones, about four fifths occurring once; the ten biggest clones make up approximately 4.6%. The sample was peripheral blood, taken on day 0 of AZD1222 vaccination. Receptors originate from an adult in good health.

This chain connects TRBV5-5 to TRBJ1-1, with unresolved D. Trimming shortened V by 0 bases and J by 4 bases, and 10 bases separated the two germline ends. Per the germline V gene, CDR1 is SGHKS and CDR2 is YYEKEE (reference sequence). This CDR3 has 14 residues. The CDR3 sequence is CASSLVAFGTEAFF. CDR3 nucleotide sequence: TGTGCCAGCAGCTTGGTGGCTTTTGGCACTGAAGCTTTCTTT.

A few counts support this clone. The rearrangement links TRBV10-1 to TRBJ1-2; D remains ambiguous. The V end was cut by 4 bases, the J end by 6 bases, with 3 bases between. Germline values: CDR1 WNHNN, CDR2 SYGVQD (reference sequence). CDR3 length: 10 amino acids. CDR3 bases: TGCGCCAGCAGTGGGGATGGCTACACCTTC. Translation gives CASSGDGYTF.

The CDR3 DNA follows: TGTGCCAGCAGCTTGGGACCGGATACTAACTATGGCTACACCTTC. Protein sequence: CASSLGPDTNYGYTF. V usage is TRBV5-5 and J usage is TRBJ1-2; no clear D. CDR1 is SGHKS and CDR2 is YYEKEE in the germline V gene (reference sequence). Trimming removed 0 bases from V and 0 bases from J, with 9 bases in between. This CDR3 contains 15 residues.

CDR3 protein: CASTQTSRGGGIGQYF. In DNA, the CDR3 is TGTGCCAGCACCCAAACCTCTCGCGGGGGGGGCATTGGGCAGTACTTC. The chain carries TRBV7-2 and TRBJ2-7; 9 positions agree with TRBD2. CDR3 size: 16 residues. The trim removed 7 bases at V and 9 bases at J, leaving 19 bases unmatched. In germline, CDR1 is SGHTA, CDR2 FQGNSA.

The chain joins TRBV23-1 to TRBJ2-1; D call uncertain. Being an ORF, TRBV23-1 has a function that is uncertain. V lost 6 bases, J lost 0 bases, and 12 bases lay in between. The length of the CDR3 is 15 residues. This CDR3 reads CASSPTTSSYNEQFF. CDR3 bases: TGCGCCAGCAGCCCTACTACGAGCTCCTACAATGAGCAGTTCTTC.

The chain combines TRBV3-1 (or the pseudogene TRBV3-2) with TRBJ1-1, with unresolved D. In germline, CDR1 is LGHDT, CDR2 YNNKEL (reference sequence). Trimming left V 1 base short and J 0 bases short, with 9 bases between. This CDR3 region has 15 residues. Here the CDR3 DNA reads TGTGCCAGCAGCCAAGCAGGCACAATGAACACTGAAGCTTTCTTT. Translated, it gives CASSQAGTMNTEAFF.

This clone was counted a single time. The J gene is TRBJ1-2, the V gene TRBV11-3; the D is unclear. Trimming took off 1 base at V and 2 bases at J, with 23 bases between the two ends. This CDR3 is 19 amino acids long. Germline V gives CDR1 SGHNT, CDR2 YENEEA. The CDR3 sequence is CASSLGLDIGRHRNYGYTF. For the CDR3, the DNA is TGTGCCAGCAGCTTAGGGTTAGATATTGGACGGCATCGAAACTATGGCTACACCTTC.

The chain uses TRBV3-1 (or the pseudogene TRBV3-2) and TRBJ2-7; no reliable D call. Germline CDR1 LGHDT, CDR2 YNNKEL (reference sequence). V was clipped by 1 base and J by 6 bases, with 4 bases between them. This CDR3 spans 11 amino acids. The CDR3: CASSQGVEQYF. The CDR3 region has the DNA TGTGCCAGCAGCCAAGGGGTCGAGCAGTACTTC.

V and J are TRBV24-1 and TRBJ2-4, with D perhaps matching TRBD2 (6 bases). Trimming cost V 4 bases and J 1 base, with 16 bases left between them. CDR3 size: 17 residues. The germline V gene has CDR1 KGHDR and CDR2 SFDVKD. CDR3 nucleotide sequence: TGTGCCACCAGTGACTCAGGGTTCGGAGGGGCCAAAAACATTCAGTACTTC. Protein product: CATSDSGFGGAKNIQYF.

The rearrangement joins TRBV24-1 to TRBJ2-5; possible D gene TRBD1, 5 bases. Looked up from germline, CDR1 is KGHDR and CDR2 is SFDVKD. This CDR3 spans 13 amino acids. Trimming removed 4 bases at V and 7 bases at J, with 12 bases between. The CDR3 DNA reads TGTGCCACCAGTGACCTGCTCCAGGGGACCCAGTACTTC. Translating it yields CATSDLLQGTQYF.

The CDR3 DNA follows: TGTGCCAGCAGTGAGGCACAGATAAGTGGAAACACCATATATTTT. Protein product: CASSEAQISGNTIYF. This chain connects TRBV2 to TRBJ1-3; D remains unclear. CDR3 size: 15 residues. Germline V gene sequence: CDR1 SNHLY, CDR2 FYNNEI. Trimming removed 3 bases at V and 3 bases at J, with 12 bases between.

The chain uses TRBV7-9 and TRBJ1-2; D is possibly TRBD1 (5 bases). This CDR3 is built from 14 residues. Germline values: CDR1 SEHNR, CDR2 FQNEAQ (reference sequence). V lost 3 bases and J lost 7, with 15 bases in between. CDR3 protein: CASSFAGGGSGYTF. The CDR3, as DNA: TGTGCCAGCAGCTTTGCGGGGGGAGGGAGTGGCTACACCTTC.

The rearrangement uses TRBV25-1 and TRBJ1-1; D is uncertain. The V gene lost 4 bases and the J gene lost 10 bases, with 19 bases spanning the gap. CDR1 and CDR2 from the germline V gene are MGHDK and SYGVNS. This CDR3 contains 14 residues. The CDR3 protein is CASSGTRVPMGAFF. The CDR3 DNA reads TGTGCCAGCAGTGGAACCCGGGTCCCCATGGGAGCTTTCTTT.

The V call is TRBV4-3, the J call TRBJ1-2; D uncertain. The CDR3 contains 15 residues. Germline loops: CDR1 LGHNA, CDR2 YSLEER. Trimming cost V 1 base and J 4 bases, with 13 bases left between them. CDR3 in amino acids: CASSQVTGKIYGYTF. The DNA for the CDR3 is TGCGCCAGCAGCCAAGTAACGGGCAAAATCTATGGCTACACCTTC.

CDR3 region: CASTSGTMNTEAFF. The DNA for the CDR3 is TGTGCCAGCACCTCGGGGACCATGAACACTGAAGCTTTCTTT. This chain joins TRBV6-5 and TRBJ1-1; a possible D gene is TRBD1 (5 bases). In germline, CDR1 is MNHEY, CDR2 SVGAGI. Trimming removed 7 bases at V and 0 bases at J, with 12 bases between. This CDR3 comprises 14 residues.

The chain uses TRBV9 and TRBJ1-2; unclear D gene. CDR3 length: 13 amino acids. CDR1 and CDR2 from the germline V gene are SGDLS and YYNGEE. V was cut by 3 bases and J by 5 bases, with 11 bases left in between. The CDR3 spells CASSGTLGYGYTF. The CDR3 DNA is TGTGCCAGCAGCGGCACTTTGGGATATGGCTACACCTTC.

The J gene is TRBJ2-7, the V gene TRBV15; 8 bases are shared with TRBD2. CDR1 is LNHNV, CDR2 YYDKDF, per germline (reference sequence). This CDR3 comprises 16 residues. The V gene end was trimmed by 2 bases and the J gene end by 4 bases; junction bases not matched to a gene: 10. Written as DNA, the CDR3 is TGTGCCACCAGCAGATCCTTGGACGTAGCGGGGTACGAGCAGTACTTC. Translation: CATSRSLDVAGYEQYF.

V and J are TRBV5-1 and TRBJ1-1; 11 bases are a match to TRBD1. This CDR3 is built from 16 residues. Germline CDR1 SGHRS, CDR2 YFSETQ. Trimming took 1 base from V and 2 from J; bases not matched to a gene: 4. Written as DNA, the CDR3 is TGCGCCAGCAGCTTGCCCGGGACAGGGGGAAACACTGAAGCTTTCTTT. This sequence encodes CASSLPGTGGNTEAFF. Complete variable domain (other parts from reference TRBV5-1 and TRBJ1-1): KAGVTQTPRYLIKTRGQQVTLSCSPISGHRSVSWYQQTPGQGLQFLFEYFSETQRNKGNFPGRFSGRQFSNSRSEMNVSTLELGDSALYLCASSLPGTGGNTEAFFGQGTRLTVV.

This rearrangement joins TRBV10-3 to TRBJ2-3; D is unclear. V lost 2 bases, J lost 8 bases, and 11 bases lay in between. CDR1 ENHRY and CDR2 SYGVKD come from the germline V gene. The CDR3 totals 13 residues. This CDR3 is CAISEETRSTQYF. The CDR3, as DNA: TGTGCCATCAGTGAGGAGACCCGCAGTACGCAGTATTTT.

V and J are TRBV13 and TRBJ2-7; unclear D gene. The germline V gene has CDR1 PRHDT and CDR2 FYEKMQ (reference sequence). V lost 3 bases to trimming and J lost 2 bases, with 14 bases between them. The CDR3 contains 15 residues. The CDR3, as DNA: TGTGCCAGCAGCTTTACCCCCCCTAGTACCTACGAGCAGTACTTC. Translated, it gives CASSFTPPSTYEQYF. Based on the CDR3 plus reference TRBV13 and TRBJ2-7, the full variable domain is AAGVIQSPRHLIKEKRETATLKCYPIPRHDTVYWYQQGPGQDPQFLISFYEKMQSDKGSIPDRFSAQQFSDYHSELNMSSLELGDSALYFCASSFTPPSTYEQYFGPGTRLTVT.